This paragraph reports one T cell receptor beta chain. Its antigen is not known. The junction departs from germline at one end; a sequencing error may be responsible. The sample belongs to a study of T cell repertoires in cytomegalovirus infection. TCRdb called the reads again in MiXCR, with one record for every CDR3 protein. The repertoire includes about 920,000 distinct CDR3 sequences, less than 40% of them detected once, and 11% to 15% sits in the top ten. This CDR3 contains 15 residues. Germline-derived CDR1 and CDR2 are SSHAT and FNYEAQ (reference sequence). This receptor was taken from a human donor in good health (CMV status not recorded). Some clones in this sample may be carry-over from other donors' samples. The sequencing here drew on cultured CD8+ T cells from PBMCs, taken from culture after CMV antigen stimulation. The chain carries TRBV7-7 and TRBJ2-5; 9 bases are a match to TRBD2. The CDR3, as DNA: TGTGCTAGCAGCTTGAGGGGACTAGCTCCAGAGACCCAGTACTTC. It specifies CASSLRGLAPETQYF.